This T cell receptor (beta chain) appears in the sequencing data of a study of regulatory T cells in long-lasting Graves disease. Study observations and caveats: Repertoires from persistent disease leaned toward TRBV28, TRBJ1-2 and TRBJ2-5. Whereas new patients shared roughly 910 public clonotypes, persistent patients shared more, at 2,500 to 3,500.

Noted time point: newly diagnosed GD, antithyroid drugs for less than 3 months. Extracted PBMC RNA gave rise to the TCR library. American Thyroid Association guidelines defined Graves' disease diagnosis. This clonotype was picked up many times. Its matching antigen is unknown. V lost 4 bases to trimming and J lost 0 bases, with 13 bases between them. This CDR3 has 14 amino acids. Germline-derived CDR1 and CDR2 are DFQATT and SNEGSKA (reference sequence). To make TCR beta libraries, researchers used iRepertoire HTBI primers and Arm-PCR of CDR3 regions. Via MiXCR, TCRdb re-called the multiplex PCR reads, giving one row per CDR3 protein. The data contain about 430,000 distinct CDR3 sequences, roughly 15% of them singletons. Another study also made use of these data, one on T cells in Graves' hyperthyroidism and ophthalmopathy.

The sequenced sample was peripheral blood mononuclear cells (PBMCs), obtained at new diagnosis, from a patient treated with antithyroid drugs. This chain uses TRBV20-1 with TRBJ2-7; a weak D match, TRBD2 (5 bases). The clonotype originates from a woman aged 40 to 50 with Graves disease. The DNA of the CDR3 is TGCAGTGCTACCCCCAGCGGTAGCTCCTACGAGCAGTACTTC. Residues: CSATPSGSSYEQYF.